Below are 18 T cell receptor beta chains sequenced from a single sample in a study of T cell repertoires in cytomegalovirus infection. These receptors have no identified antigens. TCRdb reprocessed the reads with MiXCR, giving one entry per CDR3 protein. Of about 500,000 distinct CDR3 sequences in the sample, about 33% were seen once. Sequences were derived from cultured PBMCs, sampled from culture after CMV antigen stimulation. The receptors shown here come from a human donor in good health (CMV status not recorded). Some clones in this sample may be carry-over from other donors' samples.

This clonotype was counted a few times. V usage is TRBV7-2 and J usage is TRBJ2-3; D is uncertain. V lost 5 bases, J lost 0 bases, and 15 bases lay in between. Germline values: CDR1 SGHTA, CDR2 FQGNSA. The CDR3 covers 16 residues. Here the CDR3 reads CASSPSFVASTDTQYF. CDR3 nucleotide sequence: TGTGCCAGCAGCCCCTCGTTTGTAGCTAGCACAGATACGCAGTATTTT. The complete variable domain, with remaining parts taken from reference TRBV7-2 and TRBJ2-3, reads GAGVSQSPSNKVTEKGKDVELRCDPISGHTALYWYRQSLGQGLEFLIYFQGNSAPDKSGLPSDRFSAERTGGSVSTLTIQRTQQEDSAVYLCASSPSFVASTDTQYFGPGTRLTVL.

This sequence joins TRBV20-1 and TRBJ2-1, with D possibly TRBD2 on 6 matching bases. V lost 6 bases, J lost 8 bases, and 14 bases lay in between. This CDR3 spans 12 amino acids. Germline V gives CDR1 DFQATT, CDR2 SNEGSKA (reference sequence). In DNA, the CDR3 is TGCAGTGCACGGGACTTAGACTATGAGCAGTTCTTC. As protein: CSARDLDYEQFF.

This clonotype was seen at least ten times. The rearrangement links TRBV28 to TRBJ2-5, with 12 bases matching TRBD2. Unmatched junction bases numbered 4, after V lost 4 bases and J lost 1 base. Germline CDR1 reads MDHEN; CDR2 reads SYDVKM. The CDR3 is 16 amino acids. The CDR3 spells CASSSLTSGSQETQYF. CDR3 DNA: TGTGCCAGCAGTTCGTTGACTAGCGGGAGCCAAGAGACCCAGTACTTC. The whole variable domain, filled in from reference TRBV28 and TRBJ2-5, reads DVKVTQSSRYLVKRTGEKVFLECVQDMDHENMFWYRQDPGLGLRLIYFSYDVKMKEKGDIPEGYSVSREKKERFSLILESASTNQTSMYLCASSSLTSGSQETQYFGPGTRLLVL.

This clonotype was picked up many times. CDR3 in amino acids: CSVATNPSYEQYF. CDR3 nucleotide sequence: TGCAGCGTGGCGACTAACCCCTCCTACGAGCAGTACTTC. The genes are TRBV29-1 and TRBJ2-7; possibly TRBD2 for D (5 bases). V was shortened by 6 bases and J by 0 bases, with 12 bases between the two germline ends. Germline-derived CDR1 and CDR2 are SQVTM and ANQGSEA. CDR3 length equals 13 residues.

The V gene is TRBV7-9, the J gene TRBJ1-1; D is unclear. This CDR3 region has 15 residues. Germline CDR1 SEHNR, CDR2 FQNEAQ (reference sequence). V dropped 5 bases and J dropped 5 bases, with 18 bases sitting between them. The CDR3 DNA is TGTGCCAGCAGCACCACGGACCAAGGAACAACTGAAGCTTTCTTT. This codes for CASSTTDQGTTEAFF.

This clonotype showed up many times. The gene calls are TRBV7-2 and TRBJ2-3; 7 bases map to TRBD2. Looked up from germline, CDR1 is SGHTA and CDR2 is FQGNSA. V dropped 5 bases and J dropped 1; count of bases not matched to a gene: 6. The CDR3 length is 15 residues. The CDR3 DNA reads TGTGCCAGCAGCCCCAGAGCGGGGCGCACAGATACGCAGTATTTT. Protein sequence: CASSPRAGRTDTQYF. Drawing the rest from reference TRBV7-2 and TRBJ2-3, the complete variable domain is GAGVSQSPSNKVTEKGKDVELRCDPISGHTALYWYRQSLGQGLEFLIYFQGNSAPDKSGLPSDRFSAERTGGSVSTLTIQRTQQEDSAVYLCASSPRAGRTDTQYFGPGTRLTVL.

In this sample, this clonotype turned up many times. The V call is TRBV19, the J call TRBJ1-2; 7 bases match TRBD1. CDR3 length: 12 residues. The trim removed 5 bases at V and 5 bases at J, leaving 2 bases unmatched. From germline, CDR1 is LNHDA and CDR2 SQIVND (reference sequence). The CDR3 sequence is CASSSTGYGYTF. The CDR3 DNA reads as TGTGCCAGTAGTTCGACAGGGTATGGCTACACCTTC.

V gene TRBV18 combines with J gene TRBJ2-7; D is unresolved. In germline, CDR1 is KGHSH, CDR2 LQKENI. CDR3 length equals 13 residues. The V gene lost 2 bases and the J gene lost 3 bases, with 8 bases spanning the gap. CDR3 DNA sequence: TGTGCCAGCTCACCAAGGCACCGCTACGAGCAGTACTTC. This gives the protein CASSPRHRYEQYF.

This clonotype was counted between two and nine times. The chain recombines TRBV2 with TRBJ2-5; a weak D match, TRBD1 (6 bases). The V end was cut by 6 bases, the J end by 4 bases, with 15 bases between. The CDR3 spans 14 residues. Germline V CDR1 and CDR2: SNHLY, FYNNEI. This CDR3 is CASRTRGGVETQYF. The CDR3, as DNA: TGTGCCAGCAGGACCCGAGGGGGAGTAGAGACCCAGTACTTC.

This clonotype was seen once. The chain recombines TRBV4-1 with TRBJ1-5; a possible D gene is TRBD1 (5 bases). The CDR3 loop spans 13 amino acids. With 3 bases removed from V and 6 bases from J, the gap between germline ends came to 9 bases. CDR1 MGHRA and CDR2 YSYEKL come from the germline V gene. CDR3 amino acids: CASSQGEFQPQHF. CDR3 coding DNA: TGCGCCAGCAGCCAGGGGGAATTTCAGCCCCAGCATTTT.

This chain connects TRBV4-3 to TRBJ2-1, with TRBD2 matching over 9 bases. Germline CDR1 is LGHNA and CDR2 is YSLEER. Trimming removed 1 base from V and 10 bases from J; junction bases left unmatched: 17. The CDR3 is made up of 18 amino acids. DNA of the CDR3: TGCGCCAGCAGCCAAGGGGGCCCGACGGTAGCGGGAGAAGGCGAGCAGTTCTTC. Translation gives CASSQGGPTVAGEGEQFF.

This clonotype showed up just a few times. This rearrangement joins TRBV6-5 to TRBJ2-1; 13 nucleotides match TRBD2. Germline V gene data show CDR1 as MNHEY and CDR2 as SVGAGI. The CDR3 contains 18 residues. V lost 4 bases to trimming and J lost 10 bases; unmatched junction nucleotides: 16. In DNA, the CDR3 is TGTGCCAGCAGTTCAGGGTCGGGACTAGCGGGACTGGGAGGAGAGCAGTTCTTC. Translating it yields CASSSGSGLAGLGGEQFF.

The V and J genes are TRBV12-3 or TRBV12-4 and TRBJ2-1; 13 bases line up with TRBD2. J lost 6 bases, V lost 4 bases, and 9 bases had no gene match. The CDR3 loop spans 17 amino acids. Here the CDR3 reads CASSSPTTSGRVNEQFF. In DNA form, the CDR3 reads TGTGCCAGCAGTTCTCCTACAACTAGCGGGAGGGTCAATGAGCAGTTCTTC.

This clonotype has a handful of counts. V usage is TRBV5-6 and J usage is TRBJ1-1, with D unclear. CDR1 and CDR2 (germline): SGHDT, YYEEEE. The CDR3 spans 14 residues. V gave up 3 bases and J gave up 3 bases, with 12 bases separating them. CDR3 DNA: TGTGCCAGCAGCTGGAGAGTTCCTGACACTGAAGCTTTCTTT. This codes for CASSWRVPDTEAFF. The entire variable domain, with the rest obtained from reference TRBV5-6 and TRBJ1-1, is as follows: DAGVTQSPTHLIKTRGQQVTLRCSPKSGHDTVSWYQQALGQGPQFIFQYYEEEERQRGNFPDRFSGHQFPNYSSELNVNALLLGDSALYLCASSWRVPDTEAFFGQGTRLTVV.

J is TRBJ2-1 and V is TRBV20-1; possible D gene TRBD2, 5 bases. This CDR3 has 13 amino acids. The V end was cut by 1 base, the J end by 6 bases, with 10 bases between. Germline V gene data show CDR1 as DFQATT and CDR2 as SNEGSKA (reference sequence). CDR3 region: CSARVGSVNEQFF. CDR3 in DNA: TGCAGTGCTAGAGTTGGTAGCGTCAATGAGCAGTTCTTC.

The chain joins TRBV7-9 to TRBJ2-1; 14 bases are a match to TRBD2. Unmatched junction bases numbered 12, after V lost 5 bases and J lost 9 bases. CDR1 SEHNR and CDR2 FQNEAQ come from the germline V gene (reference sequence). This CDR3 is built from 17 residues. The CDR3 nucleotides read TGTGCCAGCAGCCCCCTGGGACTAGCGGGAGCGGATCGTGAGCAGTTCTTC. This sequence encodes CASSPLGLAGADREQFF.

The V call is TRBV7-8, the J call TRBJ2-1, with 9 bases matching TRBD1. V lost 2 bases, J lost 5 bases, and 10 bases stayed unmatched. Germline CDR1 SGHVS, CDR2 FQNEAQ. The CDR3 has 17 amino acids. The CDR3 sequence: CASSLLPGQGSHNEQFF. DNA for the CDR3: TGTGCCAGCAGCTTATTACCGGGACAGGGATCCCACAATGAGCAGTTCTTC.

The V and J genes are TRBV6-2 or TRBV6-3 and TRBJ2-3, with D possibly being TRBD2 (6 bases). Per germline, CDR1 MNHEY and CDR2 SVGEGT. V shed 8 bases and J shed 6 bases, with 12 bases lying between them. The CDR3 runs to 12 residues. This CDR3 reads CASLEEGDTQYF. The CDR3 nucleotides are TGTGCCAGCCTCGAGGAGGGGGATACGCAGTATTTT.